This is a list of T cell receptor beta chains from one sample in a study of monozygotic twins with inflammatory bowel disease. One entry per CDR3 protein, without DNA, is what TCRdb gives after re-calling the 5' RACE reads. The record lists about 110,000 distinct CDR3 sequences, of which the ten most abundant hold under 15%. Sequenced material: blood. These receptors all stem from a human donor with ulcerative colitis or Crohn's disease, or a healthy co-twin of an affected twin (not recorded which). The CDR3 runs from the conserved cysteine through the conserved F or W. Only some rows state a clone size, as once, few, many or a class for expanded clones.

V	J	size	CDR3
TRBV28	TRBJ2-1	-	CASTTSGLYNEQFF
TRBV19	TRBJ1-5	-	CASSIDRDSLNQPQHF
TRBV2	TRBJ1-2	-	CASSAFGPGRDYGYTF
TRBV12-3/TRBV12-4	TRBJ1-1	-	CASRLAMNTEAFF
TRBV13	TRBJ1-1	-	CASSVQGTEAFF
TRBV15	TRBJ2-3	-	CATSTFGDTQYF
TRBV28	TRBJ1-5	-	CASSLRTLSNQPQHF
TRBV5-1	TRBJ2-3	-	CASSPDMPSTDTQYF
TRBV29-1	TRBJ2-1	-	CSVDYSVSSYNEQFF
TRBV5-1	TRBJ2-1	-	CASSSLAGGQSSYNEQFF
TRBV2	TRBJ2-3	-	CASSEAMVIQHTQYF
TRBV7-2	TRBJ1-5	-	CASSLDVGQPQHF
TRBV2	TRBJ2-7	-	CAILSRDFSSYEQYF
TRBV27	TRBJ1-2	-	CASSFPTKNQGTGKGYTF
TRBV6-5	TRBJ2-1	-	CASSYETSTSNEQFF
TRBV19	TRBJ2-1	-	CASSGYRFAAYNEQFF
TRBV27	TRBJ1-5	-	CATQQGWGSNQPQHF
TRBV5-1	TRBJ2-5	-	CASSLVQAIGLAGLKETQYF
TRBV27	TRBJ2-5	-	CTSIRGQGRPETQYF
TRBV7-6	TRBJ2-3	-	CASSQTGITSTDTQYF
TRBV11-2	TRBJ2-5	-	CASSSSGGGQETQYF
TRBV5-5	TRBJ2-7	-	CASSLGPVRGLRTYEQYF
TRBV5-4	TRBJ2-3	-	CATTGQGPDTQYF
TRBV5-1	TRBJ2-2	-	CASSFRGGLAGELFF
TRBV29-1	TRBJ1-1	-	CSVGSPQLGTEAFF
TRBV5-1	TRBJ1-3	-	CASSPRTGEEDTIYF
TRBV19	TRBJ2-3	-	CASSLQMGPTDTQYF
TRBV5-4	TRBJ1-4	-	CASSPDMATNEKLFF
TRBV19	TRBJ2-7	-	CASSLDQSAYEQYF
TRBV12-3/TRBV12-4	TRBJ2-7	-	CASSLGDSLIYEQYF
TRBV10-2	TRBJ1-1	-	CDSSRDGEMNTEAFF
TRBV20-1	TRBJ2-1	-	CSAGGMGYNEQFF
TRBV5-1	TRBJ1-1	-	CASSSTVNTEAFF
TRBV6-2/TRBV6-3	TRBJ2-1	-	CASSYYQPGDEQFF
TRBV11-3	TRBJ2-1	-	CASSQGLAVLTEGQFF
TRBV12-3/TRBV12-4	TRBJ2-2	-	CASRPLQATGELFF
TRBV20-1	TRBJ1-5	-	CSAPPGRGQPQHF
TRBV6-6	TRBJ2-3	-	CASMGGRTDTQYF
TRBV4-3	TRBJ2-5	-	CASSQEPDREETQYF
TRBV7-9	TRBJ2-1	-	CASSSAQTNYNDVEQFF
TRBV7-2	TRBJ2-7	-	CASSLEGLAGGYYEQYF
TRBV28	TRBJ2-1	-	CASSLRTPQDEQFF
TRBV5-1	TRBJ2-2	medium-sized	CASSFQGETGELFF
TRBV5-6	TRBJ1-1	-	CASSLWANTEAFF
TRBV7-9	TRBJ2-7	-	CASSVAALGEQYF
TRBV7-2	TRBJ1-1	-	CASSPPGGNTEAFF
TRBV5-1	TRBJ2-7	-	CASSSGTGEFYEQYF
TRBV6-4	TRBJ2-1	-	CASSELAGEYNEQFF
TRBV29-1	TRBJ2-4	-	CSVVGAEVNIQYF
TRBV20-1	TRBJ1-5	-	CSANRDRRSQPQHF
TRBV12-3/TRBV12-4	TRBJ1-6	-	CASSSDSLRSYNSPLHF
TRBV4-2	TRBJ1-1	-	CASSLPRETEAFF
TRBV7-6	TRBJ1-2	-	CASSLASSGRHSGYGYTF
TRBV19	TRBJ2-3	-	CASSTLSGERTDTQYF
TRBV3-1	TRBJ2-7	-	CASSPMLAGVSYEQYF
TRBV28	TRBJ2-2	-	CASSSGQAPGELFF
TRBV20-1	TRBJ2-5	-	CSALGQLETQYF